This passage covers 7 T cell receptor beta chains from one sample sequenced in a study of CD8 T cells in Susac syndrome. Reverse transcription used roughly 0.45 to 1 ug RNA and random hexamers. TCRdb independently ran MiXCR on the immunoSEQ multiplex PCR reads; one entry per CDR3 protein. The sample holds hundreds of thousands of distinct CDR3 sequences, 75% to 85% seen once. Material: CD8+ T cells from PBMCs. These receptors all come from a human donor with multiple sclerosis.

The gene calls are TRBV20-1 and TRBJ2-5; no firm D call. This CDR3 is built from 15 residues. CDR1 is DFQATT, CDR2 SNEGSKA, per germline (reference sequence). V was clipped by 0 bases and J by 4 bases, with 15 bases between them. The CDR3 here is CSARDSTPIVETQYF. Here the CDR3 DNA reads TGCAGTGCTAGAGATAGTACGCCTATTGTAGAGACCCAGTACTTC.

The chain is built from TRBV7-2 and TRBJ2-6, with TRBD1 matching over 7 bases. V lost 8 bases to trimming and J lost 0 bases; unmatched junction nucleotides: 7. The CDR3 runs 16 residues. Germline V lookup: CDR1 SGHTA, CDR2 FQGNSA. The CDR3 loop is CASGDRALSGANVLTF. The DNA for the CDR3 is TGTGCCAGCGGGGACAGAGCCCTCTCTGGGGCCAACGTCCTGACTTTC.

The rearrangement joins TRBV21-1 to TRBJ2-5; whether TRBD1, the table's D call, matches the DNA was not checked. TRBV21-1 is shown as a pseudogene. This CDR3 comprises 16 residues. CDR3 amino acids: CASSPQGQGDTETQYF. In DNA, the CDR3 is TGTGCCAGCAGCCCCCAGGGACAGGGGGATACCGAGACCCAGTACTTC.

The rearrangement uses TRBV29-1 and TRBJ2-3; D might be TRBD2 (6 bases). This CDR3 comprises 16 residues. V was clipped by 3 bases and J by 5 bases, with 21 bases between them. CDR1 is SQVTM and CDR2 is ANQGSEA in the germline V gene. The CDR3 bases are TGCAGCGTTGAGGGGCTGGGACTGACTAGGGGAGATACGCAGTATTTT. Translating it yields CSVEGLGLTRGDTQYF.

The rearrangement links TRBV19 to TRBJ2-7; D is unresolved. The CDR3 has 14 amino acids. Germline V gives CDR1 LNHDA, CDR2 SQIVND (reference sequence). V shed 2 bases and J shed 2 bases, with 10 bases lying between them. This chain's CDR3 is CASSIQAIAYEQYF. Here the CDR3 DNA reads TGTGCCAGTAGTATACAGGCTATCGCCTACGAGCAGTACTTC.

V is TRBV27 and J is TRBJ1-3; D gene unclear. CDR1 and CDR2 from the germline V gene are MNHEY and SMNVEV (reference sequence). Trimming took off 5 bases at V and 0 bases at J, with 14 bases between the two ends. This CDR3 has 16 amino acids. DNA for the CDR3: TGTGCCAGCAGTCCCACGGCGGGCGGCTCTGGAAACACCATATATTTT. Translating gives CASSPTAGGSGNTIYF.

DNA of the CDR3: TGTGCCACCAGCCCGGGACCCACAGGAGAAGCTTTCTTT. The encoded protein is CATSPGPTGEAFF. The chain combines TRBV15 with TRBJ1-1; D is perhaps TRBD1 (5 bases). V lost 5 bases and J 8 bases, leaving 15 bases between the germline ends. The CDR3 length is 13 residues. The germline gives CDR1 LNHNV, CDR2 YYDKDF (reference sequence).